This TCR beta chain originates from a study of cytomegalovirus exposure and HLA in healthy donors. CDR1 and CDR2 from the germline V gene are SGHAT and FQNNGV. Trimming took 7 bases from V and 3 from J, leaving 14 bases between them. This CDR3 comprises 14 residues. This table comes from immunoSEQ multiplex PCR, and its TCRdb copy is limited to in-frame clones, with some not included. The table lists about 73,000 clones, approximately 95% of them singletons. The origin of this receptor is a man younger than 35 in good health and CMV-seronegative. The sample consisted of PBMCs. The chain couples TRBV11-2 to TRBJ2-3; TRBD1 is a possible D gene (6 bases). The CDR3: CASTLGGVTDTQYF. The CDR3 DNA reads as TGTGCCAGCACTCTAGGGGGTGTGACAGATACGCAGTATTTT.